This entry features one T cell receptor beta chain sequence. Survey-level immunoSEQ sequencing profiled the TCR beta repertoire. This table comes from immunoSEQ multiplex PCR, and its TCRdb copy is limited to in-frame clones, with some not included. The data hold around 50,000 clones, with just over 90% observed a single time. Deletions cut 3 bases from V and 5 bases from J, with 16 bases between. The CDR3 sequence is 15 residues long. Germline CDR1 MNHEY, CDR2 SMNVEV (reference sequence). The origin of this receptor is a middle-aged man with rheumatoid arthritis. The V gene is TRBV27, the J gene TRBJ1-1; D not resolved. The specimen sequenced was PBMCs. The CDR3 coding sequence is TGTGCCAGCAGTTTGTCTACAACCGTGCGTACTGAAGCTTTCTTT. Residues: CASSLSTTVRTEAFF.